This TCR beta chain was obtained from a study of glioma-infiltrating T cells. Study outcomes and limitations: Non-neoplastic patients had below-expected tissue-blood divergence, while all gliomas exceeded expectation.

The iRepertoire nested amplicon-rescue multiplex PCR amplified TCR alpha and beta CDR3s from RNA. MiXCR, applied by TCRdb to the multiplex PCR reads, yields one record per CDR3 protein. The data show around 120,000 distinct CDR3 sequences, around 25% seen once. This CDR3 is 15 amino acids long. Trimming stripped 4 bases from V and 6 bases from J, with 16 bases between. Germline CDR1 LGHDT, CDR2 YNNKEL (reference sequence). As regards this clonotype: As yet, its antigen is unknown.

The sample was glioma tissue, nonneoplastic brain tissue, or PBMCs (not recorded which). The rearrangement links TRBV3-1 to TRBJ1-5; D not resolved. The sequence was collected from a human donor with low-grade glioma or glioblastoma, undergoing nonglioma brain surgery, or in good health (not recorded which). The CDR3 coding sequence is TGTGCCAGCAGCCTAAATTATGGGGTTAGTCAGCCCCAGCATTTT. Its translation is CASSLNYGVSQPQHF.